This TCR beta chain is from a study of T cells after posttransplantation cyclophosphamide. Treatment was busulfan-fludarabine conditioning, a marrow graft, and cyclophosphamide on days +3 and +4. Generated by immunoSEQ multiplex PCR, the TCRdb table keeps only in-frame clones and is missing some. The table includes some 45,000 clones, 90% detected once. This clone was seen just once. Its antigen is currently unknown. Study-level points and caveats: After PTCy, TRB diversity resembled that of CNI/methotrexate controls. Donor-recipient repertoire similarity was low at 1-2 months, rising over year one. Blood and skin or GI T cell repertoires showed limited TRB overlap.

Sequences were derived from PBMCs, sampled just over 60 days after allogeneic stem cell transplant with posttransplant cyclophosphamide. This receptor was identified in a male patient between 60 and 69 years old who received an allogeneic stem cell transplant from a related donor and was CMV-positive. The graft donor may account for some of the T cells.

CDR3 sequence: CASSLSRGLGEKLFF. The CDR3 nucleotides read TGTGCCAGCAGCTTGTCGAGGGGACTCGGTGAAAAACTGTTTTTT. The chain recombines TRBV5-8 with TRBJ1-4; a weak D match, TRBD1 (5 bases). Trimming removed 1 base at V and 7 bases at J, with 14 bases between. CDR1 and CDR2 (germline): SGHTS, YDEGEE. The CDR3 spans 15 residues.